What follows describes a single T cell receptor (beta chain). It has no known antigen specificity. No base quality information exists; no much larger clone differs at one position. The protocol used for the library was the immunoSEQ multiplex PCR assay. A mixture of 60 forward primers for TCR Vbeta segments and 13 reverse primers for TCR Jbeta segments was used in the multiplex PCR. The CDR3 region of rearranged TCR beta genes was amplified from genomic DNA by a multiplex PCR assay. Amplified TCR beta libraries were sequenced as 87-base-pair reads on the Illumina HiSeq System. The authors processed their data as follows. A later analysis counted about 76 million unique TCR beta chains across the roughly 700 repertoires, and 10 million to 12 million of these chains were shared by at least two donors. Raw reads were error-corrected and collapsed into unique sequences with a nearest-neighbor algorithm that merged closely related sequences to remove PCR and sequencing errors. CDR3 sequences were aligned to IMGT reference sequences to assign V, D and J gene segments. For a sequence to be retained, at least a six-nucleotide match to both a V gene segment and a J gene segment was required. Rearrangements were classified as productive when the CDR3 lacked stop codons and remained in frame with V and J, and all other rearrangements were classified as non-productive. Following IMGT convention, CDR3 was defined as the stretch from the second conserved V-encoded cysteine up to the conserved J-encoded phenylalanine. In an earlier analysis of more than 550 of the donors, sequences lacking an unambiguous match to a single V gene segment were excluded. An earlier analysis of over 450 of the donors classified V segments as functional when productive rearrangements were above 56.7% and as segregating when the standard deviation between donors was above 5%. A statistical classification framework was built for diagnosing cytomegalovirus status from the catalog of TCR beta chain sequences. In a later analysis, V and J genes were assigned by comparing TCR nucleotide sequences against IMGT/GENE-DB human TR gene sequences. A later analysis assigned CDR3 sequences and most-parsimonious VDJ recombination scenarios with the TCRdist pipeline. In a later analysis, each TCR beta chain was defined by its CDR3 amino acid sequence together with its V-gene family, and reads without a unique V-gene family were excluded. To address suspected cross-contamination and a sequencing artifact, a later analysis removed around 590 highly shared, low-generation-probability nucleotide sequences. A later analysis calculated a clonal expansion index for each public chain from normalized within-repertoire ranks of inferred template counts. In a later analysis, generation probabilities were computed using a VDJ recombination model fitted to out-of-frame rearrangements, and the results were checked against IGoR. In a later analysis, TCR-TCR, TCR-HLA and TCR-CMV co-occurrence was scored with hypergeometric tests, and a repertoire-size bias correction was applied to TCR pairs. To estimate false discovery rates, a later analysis permuted the HLA or CMV assignments 20 times. A later analysis grouped co-occurring TCRs with DBSCAN, adding TCRdist sequence similarity when clustering within HLA-allele-positive subsets. For co-occurrence clustering, repertoires with fewer than 30,000 or more than 120,000 public chains were excluded, along with a handful of repertoires with anomalous nucleotide sharing. Held by TCRdb, this immuneACCESS table contains in-frame sequences only and omits some clones. Under half of the omission traces to an unresolved V gene where checked; the cause of the rest is unknown. V, J and clone size were drawn from that table, and D and trimming were deduced from the DNA. Here the sample has over 130,000 clones; roughly 77% occur a single time. The ten largest clones take up under 4% of the sample.

This specimen comes from a study of cytomegalovirus exposure and HLA in healthy donors (TCRdb year 2017). Study-level background: In an earlier analysis of some 610 of the donors, about 270 Gb of sequence data and 120 million or so unique TCR beta sequences from about 190 million T cells were reported. In addition to the first cohort of approximately 650 subjects, a separate validation cohort of approximately 120 different subjects was used. To decide whether each TCR beta V gene segment behaved as functional or pseudogenic, an earlier analysis of approximately 590 of the donors relied on high-throughput TCR beta sequencing. The study profiled the T cell repertoires of about 640 subjects by immunosequencing and related them to cytomegalovirus serostatus. In a later analysis, previously published TCR beta repertoires from 670 or so donors were re-analyzed and high-resolution HLA genotyping was added so that TCR occurrence patterns could be studied. Donor age, sex, ethnicity and CMV serostatus were collected together with the repertoire data. HLA typing included class I and class II loci at four-digit resolution. About 300 gigabases of sequencing data and 70 million to 85 million unique TCR sequences were included in an early release covering about 700 HLA-typed donors. A later genetic analysis took genome-wide SNP genotypes for about 65% of the 666 donors and used that subset as a discovery cohort. Among the roughly 410 genotyped donors, approximately 77% belonged to the genetic ancestry cluster associated with self-reported Caucasian donors. Among 300 to 500 genotyped donors of the cohort, an average of approximately 240,000 unique TCR beta nucleotide sequences was sequenced per donor, of which roughly 18% were non-productive. To predict cytomegalovirus infection status, the study brought together high-throughput TCR immunosequencing, statistical association of individual TCRs with disease status, and machine learning. All discovery cohort repertoires had been generated using a single sequencing platform. The later analysis used no new phenotypic data to find candidate immune exposures, relying instead on TCR beta sequences and their occurrence across donors. Several DR-DQ haplotypes were treated as single units for association and clustering because of strong linkage in the cohort. The number of typed donors differed by locus: about 629-630 for A, B, C, DRB1 and DQB1; 522 for DQA1; fewer than 610 for DPA1; and approximately 450 for DPB1. The study aimed to test whether signatures of past pathogen exposure could be identified by cataloging public T cell receptors. Overall study results and their limits: Approximately 18 rarely observed V segments, including chromosome 9 orphons, were excluded from the earlier analysis of 550 to 700 of the donors because counts were too low. A later analysis reported that several top co-occurrence clusters appeared linked to parvovirus B19, influenza, CMV and Epstein-Barr virus. Linkage disequilibrium might explain the correlated functional status among segregating V segments, but an unknown experimental factor could not be ruled out. The presence/absence analyses assumed that sequencing depth was roughly uniform across donors, and that assumption may not be true. According to a later genetic analysis, donors in an Asian-associated ancestry cluster had fewer N-insertions in productive TCRs than the approximately 710-donor mean. Cytomegalovirus status was reported to be diagnosed by the classifier with high specificity and sensitivity in both the original and validation cohorts. Because some donors lacked HLA typing at each locus, the association tests relied only on the typed subset. In a later genetic analysis, a missense DCLRE1C variant was associated with V-gene and J-gene trimming of TCR beta chains, and the association was replicated in an independent cohort. Because the 87-base-pair reads could not distinguish some IMGT-functional V segments, including TRBV6-2 and TRBV6-3, those segments were excluded. The authors suggested that the approach could potentially be generalized to other disease states and immunological phenotypes. While some public TCRs were present in many individuals, most TCR sequences turned up only very rarely across donors. Only TCR beta chains were sequenced in this cohort, and the absence of alpha or paired-chain data limited detectable features. For the cohort, immune exposure information was limited to CMV serostatus. Broadly in line with IMGT annotations, most TCR beta V segments showed up in productive rearrangements about 87% or about 30% of the time in an earlier analysis of a few hundred of the donors. A total of 150 to 200 TCR beta chains were listed by the study as associated with cytomegalovirus. Strong co-occurrence of HLA alleles, especially DR and DQ, made assigning TCR associations to individual alleles difficult. According to a later analysis, most CMV-associated TCR beta chains appeared to be HLA-restricted, and the HLA associations seemed to be driven largely by CMV exposure. In a later analysis, HLA-associated TCR beta chains were found to be more clonally expanded and to have lower generation probabilities than equally common non-associated chains. A further reported finding was that TCR beta sequences accurately predicted the HLA-A and HLA-B alleles for most subjects in the first cohort. A later analysis associated around 16,000 TCR beta sequences with specific HLA alleles at a false discovery rate of 0.05. A cluster of highly shared sequence variants was judged likely to be a technical artifact of the sequencing pipeline. Three of the identified cytomegalovirus-associated TCR beta chains were confirmed in vitro to be specific for cytomegalovirus antigens. According to a later analysis, TCR association rates differed among HLA loci, with DRB1 alleles showing the most associated TCRs and HLA-C alleles showing the fewest.

The cohort comprised under 700 healthy bone marrow donors. At the time of sampling, every cohort member was nominally healthy, though immune exposures that went unrecorded were likely present. Of the 600 or so cohort members, around 310 had a positive CMV serostatus and approximately 400 had a negative one, while no CMV serostatus was recorded for the donor. A peripheral blood sample was collected from each donor, and TCR beta sequencing was performed on peripheral blood mononuclear cells. Genomic DNA extraction from the blood cell samples was performed with the Qiagen DNeasy Blood Extraction Kit. CDR1 and CDR2, looked up from the germline V gene (reference sequence), are SGHNT and YYREEE. From the cysteine up to the phenylalanine, the CDR3 has a length of 14 residues. Only CDR3 DNA is held: 42 bases, read in frame from base 1. V sheds 0 bases and J sheds 8 bases, leaving 12 bases between their ends.

The origin of this receptor is a human donor in good health. Sequencing used PBMCs. Rearrangement joined TRBV5-4 to TRBJ2-4, and perhaps TRBD2 as D gene, on 6 matching bases. The CDR3 loop reads CASSLGGEADIQYF. The sequenced DNA: TGTGCCAGCAGCTTGGGGGGGGAGGCGGACATTCAGTACTTC.